This T cell receptor beta chain emerged from a study of blood T cell repertoires in COVID-19. Study overall: T cells, B-cell-depleted T cells, or PBMCs supplied cDNA or gDNA.

Germline V gene lookup returns CDR1 SGDLS and CDR2 YYNGEE. The CDR3 has 15 amino acids. The V and J ends lost 4 bases and 2 bases respectively, with 13 bases between them. The data were produced by immunoSEQ multiplex PCR, yet TCRdb's version contains in-frame clones alone and is incomplete. Among around 260,000 clones, roughly 90% were seen once, and the ten largest hold less than 5%. Sequenced: peripheral blood. The TCR comes from a man aged 60 to 75 who had recovered from COVID-19. V and J are TRBV9 and TRBJ2-1; tentative D call: TRBD2 (6 bases). In DNA, the CDR3 is TGTGCCAGCAGCTTCGATAGCGGTCCCTACAATGAGCAGTTCTTC. This sequence encodes CASSFDSGPYNEQFF.